This is a list of T cell receptor beta chains from one sample in a study of CD8 T cells in Susac syndrome. TCRdb recomputed calls from the immunoSEQ multiplex PCR reads with MiXCR, one row per CDR3 protein. The sample holds approximately 200,000 distinct CDR3 sequences; more than 90% are singletons and the top ten take 0.093%. The sample comprised CD4+ T cells from PBMCs. The source of these receptors is a human donor with multiple sclerosis. CDR3s include the opening cysteine and the closing phenylalanine or tryptophan. D genes are given only for firm matches. For some rows the clone size is stated as once, few or many, or as a class when expanded; others skip it.

J	V	size	D	CDR3	DNA
TRBJ1-2	TRBV18	NA	TRBD1	CASSPRDRESYTF	TGTGCCAGCTCACCACGGGACAGGGAAAGCTACACCTTC
TRBJ2-2	TRBV6-6	NA	NA	CASREGQMNTGELFF	TGTGCCAGCAGGGAGGGACAGATGAACACCGGGGAGCTGTTTTTT
TRBJ2-1	TRBV5-6	NA	TRBD2	CASSLLSPTSGEQFF	TGTGCCAGCAGCTTGCTCAGTCCCACTAGCGGGGAGCAGTTCTTC
TRBJ2-1	TRBV30	few	NA	CAWSLGAEQFF	TGTGCCTGGAGTCTTGGGGCTGAGCAGTTCTTC
TRBJ2-5	TRBV5-4	once	NA	CASSSYTQGKETQYF	TGTGCCAGCAGCTCATATACTCAGGGAAAGGAGACCCAGTACTTC
TRBJ2-7	TRBV20-1	NA	NA	CSARLLRVAAPYEQYF	TGCAGTGCGCGGCTGCTCCGGGTAGCGGCTCCTTACGAGCAGTACTTC
TRBJ2-7	TRBV5-1	NA	TRBD2	CASSIRLAGGYEQYF	TGCGCCAGCAGCATCCGACTAGCGGGGGGTTACGAGCAGTACTTC
TRBJ2-7	TRBV3-1	NA	NA	CASSQQHVSYEQYF	TGTGCCAGCAGCCAACAACATGTCTCCTACGAGCAGTACTTC
TRBJ2-1	TRBV30	NA	TRBD2	CAWSVAGGFYNEQFF	TGTGCCTGGAGTGTGGCGGGAGGATTCTACAATGAGCAGTTCTTC
TRBJ2-5	TRBV10-3	NA	NA	CAISDRGIQETQYF	TGTGCCATCAGTGACAGGGGAATCCAAGAGACCCAGTACTTC
TRBJ2-5	TRBV7-9	once	NA	CASSRGRVETQYF	TGTGCCAGCTCCAGGGGTCGGGTGGAGACCCAGTACTTC
TRBJ2-1	TRBV30	NA	TRBD2	CAWNSGGSYNEQFF	TGTGCCTGGAATAGCGGGGGGTCCTACAATGAGCAGTTCTTC
TRBJ1-1	TRBV5-1	NA	NA	CASKLRTEAFF	TGCGCCAGCAAGCTTCGTACTGAAGCTTTCTTT
TRBJ1-2	TRBV18	once	NA	CASSPPSPYGYTF	TGTGCCAGCTCACCACCGTCCCCCTATGGCTACACCTTC
TRBJ1-2	TRBV19	NA	NA	CASNTGTEDYGYTF	TGTGCCAGTAATACAGGCACTGAGGACTATGGCTACACCTTC
TRBJ1-1	TRBV29-1	NA	NA	CSVEVGTARAGFF	TGCAGCGTTGAAGTTGGGACGGCCCGTGCTGGCTTCTTT
TRBJ1-6	TRBV27	NA	NA	CASSLEGDRRRNSPLHF	TGTGCCAGCAGTTTAGAGGGGGACCGGAGAAGGAATTCACCCCTCCACTTT
TRBJ2-7	TRBV2	NA	NA	CASSGSSHEQYF	TGTGCCAGCAGCGGGTCTTCCCACGAGCAGTACTTC
TRBJ2-1	TRBV12-3/TRBV12-4	NA	NA	CASSLGRVLNEQFF	TGTGCCAGCAGTTTAGGCAGGGTCCTCAATGAGCAGTTCTTC
TRBJ2-1	TRBV14	NA	NA	CASSQDRGGEQFF	TGTGCCAGCAGCCAAGATCGGGGTGGTGAGCAGTTCTTC